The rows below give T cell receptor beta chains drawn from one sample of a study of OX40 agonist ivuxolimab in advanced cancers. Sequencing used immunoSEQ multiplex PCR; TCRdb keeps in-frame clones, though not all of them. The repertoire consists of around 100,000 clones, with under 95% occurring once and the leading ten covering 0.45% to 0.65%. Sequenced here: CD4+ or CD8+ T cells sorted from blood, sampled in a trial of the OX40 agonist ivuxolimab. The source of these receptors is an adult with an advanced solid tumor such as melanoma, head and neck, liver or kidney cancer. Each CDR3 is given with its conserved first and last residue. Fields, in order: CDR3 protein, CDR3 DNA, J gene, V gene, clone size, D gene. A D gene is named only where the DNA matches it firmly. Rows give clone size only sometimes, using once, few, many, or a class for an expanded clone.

CDR3aa: CATSREWRGTARADTQYF
CDR3nt: TGTGCCACCAGCAGAGAGTGGAGGGGGACAGCGAGGGCAGATACGCAGTATTTT
j_gene: TRBJ2-3
v_gene: TRBV15
abundance: -
d_gene: -

CDR3aa: CASSLGIGLNYGYTF
CDR3nt: TGTGCCAGCAGCCTAGGTATCGGTCTGAACTATGGCTACACCTTC
j_gene: TRBJ1-2
v_gene: TRBV14
abundance: -
d_gene: -

CDR3aa: CASSRLAGIYNEQFF
CDR3nt: TGTGCCAGCAGCAGACTAGCGGGAATCTACAATGAGCAGTTCTTC
j_gene: TRBJ2-1
v_gene: TRBV6-5
abundance: -
d_gene: TRBD2

CDR3aa: CASSPGGAGRLRRNEQFF
CDR3nt: TGTGCCAGCAGCCCGGGGGGGGCGGGTCGCCTTAGGAGGAATGAGCAGTTCTTC
j_gene: TRBJ2-1
v_gene: TRBV28
abundance: -
d_gene: TRBD2

CDR3aa: CASSIQGAPNTGELFF
CDR3nt: TGTGCCAGCAGCATACAGGGGGCGCCGAACACCGGGGAGCTGTTTTTT
j_gene: TRBJ2-2
v_gene: TRBV2
abundance: -
d_gene: TRBD1

CDR3aa: CASSRATGFPGELFF
CDR3nt: TGTGCCAGCAGCCGGGCGACAGGGTTCCCCGGGGAGCTGTTTTTT
j_gene: TRBJ2-2
v_gene: TRBV5-4
abundance: -
d_gene: TRBD1

CDR3aa: CASSLGQLRTLRDTNEQFF
CDR3nt: TGCGCCAGCAGCTTGGGACAGTTAAGGACTCTTAGGGATACCAATGAGCAGTTCTTC
j_gene: TRBJ2-1
v_gene: TRBV5-1
abundance: -
d_gene: -

CDR3aa: CASTTLAGGNNEQFF
CDR3nt: TGTGCCAGCACTACACTAGCGGGAGGGAACAATGAGCAGTTCTTC
j_gene: TRBJ2-1
v_gene: TRBV27
abundance: once
d_gene: TRBD2

CDR3aa: CASSLIGVEDTQYF
CDR3nt: TGCGCCAGCAGCTTGATTGGGGTGGAAGATACGCAGTATTTT
j_gene: TRBJ2-3
v_gene: TRBV5-1
abundance: -
d_gene: -

CDR3aa: CASSQGALQGRETQYF
CDR3nt: TGCGCCAGCAGCCAGGGAGCACTACAGGGCCGCGAGACCCAGTACTTC
j_gene: TRBJ2-5
v_gene: TRBV4-3
abundance: -
d_gene: -

CDR3aa: CASSGSSYEQYF
CDR3nt: TGTGCCAGTAGCGGGAGCTCCTACGAGCAGTACTTC
j_gene: TRBJ2-7
v_gene: TRBV2
abundance: once
d_gene: TRBD2

CDR3aa: CASQGQTGNTEAFF
CDR3nt: TGTGCCAGCCAGGGACAAACTGGGAACACTGAAGCTTTCTTT
j_gene: TRBJ1-1
v_gene: TRBV5-4
abundance: -
d_gene: -

CDR3aa: CASSRQGRDNEQFF
CDR3nt: TGCGCCAGCAGTCGACAGGGGCGCGACAATGAGCAGTTCTTC
j_gene: TRBJ2-1
v_gene: TRBV5-1
abundance: -
d_gene: TRBD1

CDR3aa: CASSSYRGGELFF
CDR3nt: TGTGCCAGCAGCTCCTACAGGGGCGGGGAGCTGTTTTTT
j_gene: TRBJ2-2
v_gene: TRBV11-3
abundance: -
d_gene: TRBD1

CDR3aa: CASRTVGTGELFF
CDR3nt: TGTGCCAGCAGGACTGTGGGGACCGGGGAGCTGTTTTTT
j_gene: TRBJ2-2
v_gene: TRBV6-5
abundance: -
d_gene: -

CDR3aa: CASSYGQIMGYTF
CDR3nt: TGTGCCAGCAGTTACGGGCAGATTATGGGCTACACCTTC
j_gene: TRBJ1-2
v_gene: TRBV6-5
abundance: -
d_gene: -

CDR3aa: CASRSGATSTDTQYF
CDR3nt: TGCGCCAGCAGATCAGGGGCTACTAGCACAGATACGCAGTATTTT
j_gene: TRBJ2-3
v_gene: TRBV5-1
abundance: -
d_gene: -

CDR3aa: CATSRDPKGEENF
CDR3nt: TGTGCCACCAGCAGAGATCCTAAGGGGGAGGAAAACTTC
j_gene: TRBJ2-7
v_gene: TRBV15
abundance: once
d_gene: -

CDR3aa: CASSLGTGMHQPQHF
CDR3nt: TGTGCCAGCAGCTTAGGAACAGGGATGCATCAGCCCCAGCATTTT
j_gene: TRBJ1-5
v_gene: TRBV7-9
abundance: -
d_gene: -

CDR3aa: CASSIQRGTDTQYF
CDR3nt: TGTGCCAGTAGTATCCAGCGAGGCACAGATACGCAGTATTTT
j_gene: TRBJ2-3
v_gene: TRBV19
abundance: -
d_gene: -

CDR3aa: CASSRQMNTEAFF
CDR3nt: TGTGCCAGCAGCCGACAAATGAACACTGAAGCTTTCTTT
j_gene: TRBJ1-1
v_gene: TRBV5-8
abundance: -
d_gene: -

CDR3aa: CSVFGNEQFF
CDR3nt: TGCAGCGTTTTTGGCAATGAGCAGTTCTTC
j_gene: TRBJ2-1
v_gene: TRBV29-1
abundance: -
d_gene: -

CDR3aa: CASSLGQTAGELFF
CDR3nt: TGTGCCAGCAGCTTAGGGCAGACAGCGGGGGAGCTGTTTTTT
j_gene: TRBJ2-2
v_gene: TRBV7-3
abundance: once
d_gene: -

CDR3aa: CASSASQGYTF
CDR3nt: TGTGCCAGCAGCGCGAGTCAGGGCTACACCTTC
j_gene: TRBJ1-2
v_gene: TRBV28
abundance: -
d_gene: -

CDR3aa: CASGLGPSNEQFF
CDR3nt: TGTGCTAGTGGTCTCGGGCCGAGCAATGAGCAGTTCTTC
j_gene: TRBJ2-1
v_gene: TRBV12-5
abundance: -
d_gene: -

CDR3aa: CASSSLGYEQYF
CDR3nt: TGTGCCAGCAGTTCGTTGGGGTACGAGCAGTACTTC
j_gene: TRBJ2-7
v_gene: TRBV28
abundance: -
d_gene: -

CDR3aa: CASLAGGPGNEQFF
CDR3nt: TGTGCCAGTTTAGCGGGAGGGCCGGGCAATGAGCAGTTCTTC
j_gene: TRBJ2-1
v_gene: TRBV2
abundance: -
d_gene: TRBD2

CDR3aa: CASTALSFSGNTIYF
CDR3nt: TGTGCCAGTACCGCCTTGAGCTTCTCTGGAAACACCATATATTTT
j_gene: TRBJ1-3
v_gene: TRBV19
abundance: -
d_gene: -

CDR3aa: CASSNTAGISYEQYF
CDR3nt: TGCGCCAGCAGCAATACCGCAGGGATCTCCTACGAGCAGTACTTC
j_gene: TRBJ2-7
v_gene: TRBV5-1
abundance: -
d_gene: -

CDR3aa: CASSWDRPPWTQYF
CDR3nt: TGTGCCAGCAGTTGGGACAGACCTCCATGGACCCAGTACTTC
j_gene: TRBJ2-5
v_gene: TRBV6-5
abundance: -
d_gene: TRBD1

CDR3aa: CASSPRTANYGYTF
CDR3nt: TGTGCCAGCAGCCCAAGGACGGCGAACTATGGCTACACCTTC
j_gene: TRBJ1-2
v_gene: TRBV5-6
abundance: once
d_gene: -

CDR3aa: CASSQDVLGRGEQFF
CDR3nt: TGTGCCAGCAGCCAAGATGTACTGGGGAGGGGTGAGCAGTTCTTC
j_gene: TRBJ2-1
v_gene: TRBV4-2
abundance: -
d_gene: TRBD2

CDR3aa: CSVLTAWRVNEQFF
CDR3nt: TGCAGCGTTTTGACTGCGTGGAGGGTGAATGAGCAGTTCTTC
j_gene: TRBJ2-1
v_gene: TRBV29-1
abundance: -
d_gene: -

CDR3aa: CASSREGGQDQPQHF
CDR3nt: TGTGCCAGCAGTCGAGAGGGAGGGCAGGATCAGCCCCAGCATTTT
j_gene: TRBJ1-5
v_gene: TRBV27
abundance: once
d_gene: -

CDR3aa: CASSYTGGYEQYF
CDR3nt: TGTGCCAGCAGTTACACAGGGGGTTACGAGCAGTACTTC
j_gene: TRBJ2-7
v_gene: TRBV6-5
abundance: -
d_gene: TRBD1

CDR3aa: CAWSAGSRGPQETQYF
CDR3nt: TGTGCCTGGAGTGCGGGCAGCAGGGGTCCACAAGAGACCCAGTACTTC
j_gene: TRBJ2-5
v_gene: TRBV30
abundance: -
d_gene: -

CDR3aa: CASLGGRDRVGETQYF
CDR3nt: TGTGCCAGCCTGGGGGGACGGGACAGGGTGGGTGAGACCCAGTACTTC
j_gene: TRBJ2-5
v_gene: TRBV2
abundance: -
d_gene: TRBD1

CDR3aa: CASSYGPNGYTF
CDR3nt: TGTGCCAGCAGCTACGGGCCAAATGGCTACACCTTC
j_gene: TRBJ1-2
v_gene: TRBV6-5
abundance: -
d_gene: -

CDR3aa: CALASGSFYNEQFF
CDR3nt: TGTGCCTTAGCTAGCGGGAGTTTCTACAATGAGCAGTTCTTC
j_gene: TRBJ2-1
v_gene: TRBV30
abundance: -
d_gene: TRBD2

CDR3aa: CASSSGLAGGFETQYF
CDR3nt: TGTGCCAGCAGTTCGGGACTAGCGGGAGGGTTTGAGACCCAGTACTTC
j_gene: TRBJ2-5
v_gene: TRBV27
abundance: -
d_gene: TRBD2

CDR3aa: CASSQTPLVSGGYTF
CDR3nt: TGTGCCAGCAGTCAAACGCCTTTAGTCTCCGGTGGCTACACCTTC
j_gene: TRBJ1-2
v_gene: TRBV6-5
abundance: -
d_gene: -

CDR3aa: CASSFRTGGWDIQYF
CDR3nt: TGTGCCAGCAGTTTTCGCACAGGGGGCTGGGACATTCAGTACTTC
j_gene: TRBJ2-4
v_gene: TRBV28
abundance: -
d_gene: TRBD1

CDR3aa: CAWSTGRADTQYF
CDR3nt: TGTGCCTGGTCGACAGGGAGAGCAGATACGCAGTATTTT
j_gene: TRBJ2-3
v_gene: TRBV30
abundance: few
d_gene: TRBD1

CDR3aa: CASIMQGMNTEAFF
CDR3nt: TGTGCCAGCATTATGCAGGGGATGAACACTGAAGCTTTCTTT
j_gene: TRBJ1-1
v_gene: TRBV2
abundance: -
d_gene: -

CDR3aa: CASSALQAGANVLTF
CDR3nt: TGTGCCAGCAGTGCCCTACAGGCTGGGGCCAACGTCCTGACTTTC
j_gene: TRBJ2-6
v_gene: TRBV25-1
abundance: -
d_gene: -

CDR3aa: CASSIDPVSSNQPQHF
CDR3nt: TGTGCCAGTAGTATAGATCCAGTAAGCAGCAATCAGCCCCAGCATTTT
j_gene: TRBJ1-5
v_gene: TRBV19
abundance: -
d_gene: -

CDR3aa: CASSQGQTGLYYEQYF
CDR3nt: TGCGCCAGCAGCCAAGGGCAGACAGGCTTATACTACGAGCAGTACTTC
j_gene: TRBJ2-7
v_gene: TRBV4-1
abundance: -
d_gene: -

CDR3aa: CASLAGEGTDTQYF
CDR3nt: TGTGCCAGCCTAGCGGGAGAAGGCACAGATACGCAGTATTTT
j_gene: TRBJ2-3
v_gene: TRBV2
abundance: few
d_gene: TRBD2

CDR3aa: CASSASVAGWNEQFF
CDR3nt: TGTGCCAGCAGCGCTTCAGTAGCGGGATGGAATGAGCAGTTCTTC
j_gene: TRBJ2-1
v_gene: TRBV9
abundance: -
d_gene: TRBD2

CDR3aa: CASSRGTGYTEAFF
CDR3nt: TGTGCCAGCTCACGAGGGACAGGGTACACTGAAGCTTTCTTT
j_gene: TRBJ1-1
v_gene: TRBV18
abundance: -
d_gene: TRBD1

CDR3aa: CASSQDRVRGEQYF
CDR3nt: TGTGCCAGCAGCCAAGATCGGGTAAGGGGTGAGCAGTACTTC
j_gene: TRBJ2-7
v_gene: TRBV14
abundance: -
d_gene: -

CDR3aa: CASSSGTLNEKLFF
CDR3nt: TGCGCCAGCAGCTCCGGGACACTAAATGAAAAACTGTTTTTT
j_gene: TRBJ1-4
v_gene: TRBV5-1
abundance: -
d_gene: -